The T cell receptor (beta chain) described here comes from a study of memory CD4+ T cells and cytomegalovirus serostatus. Comments on this clone: The same CDR3 is also encoded by other DNA sequences in this sample.

Single viable CD3+CD4+CD8-CD45RO+ cells were sorted as the memory CD4+ T cells. TCRdb keeps only in-frame clones here, not all; method: immunoSEQ multiplex PCR. The table records over 50,000 clones, around four fifths of them present only once. V was trimmed by 6 bases and J by 5 bases, leaving 10 bases between them. CDR1 and CDR2 (germline): SEHNR, FQNEAQ (reference sequence). This CDR3 region has 12 residues. Sequenced sample: memory CD4+ T cells from blood. The rearrangement uses TRBV7-9 and TRBJ2-5, with D tentatively TRBD2 (6 bases). This clonotype originated in an adult in good health and CMV-seronegative. The chain's CDR3 is CASRSGGETQYF. CDR3 DNA: TGTGCCAGCAGGTCCGGAGGGGAGACCCAGTACTTC. Filled out from reference TRBV7-9 and TRBJ2-5, the complete variable domain reads DTGVSQNPRHKITKRGQNVTFRCDPISEHNRLYWYRQTLGQGPEFLTYFQNEAQLEKSRLLSDRFSAERPKGSFSTLEIQRTEQGDSAMYLCASRSGGETQYFGPGTRLLVL.